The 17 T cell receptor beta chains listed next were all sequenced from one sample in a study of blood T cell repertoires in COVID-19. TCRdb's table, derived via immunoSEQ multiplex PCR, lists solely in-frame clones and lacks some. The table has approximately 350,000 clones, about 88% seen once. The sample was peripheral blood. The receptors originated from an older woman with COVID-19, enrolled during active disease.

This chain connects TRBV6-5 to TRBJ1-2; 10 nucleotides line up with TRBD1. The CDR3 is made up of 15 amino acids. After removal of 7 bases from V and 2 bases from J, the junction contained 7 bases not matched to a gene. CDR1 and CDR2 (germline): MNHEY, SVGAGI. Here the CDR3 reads CASNTPDRGNYGYTF. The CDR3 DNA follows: TGTGCCAGCAATACCCCGGACAGGGGGAACTATGGCTACACCTTC.

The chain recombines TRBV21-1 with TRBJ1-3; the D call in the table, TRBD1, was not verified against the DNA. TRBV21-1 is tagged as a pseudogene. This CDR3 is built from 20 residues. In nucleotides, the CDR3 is TGTGCCAGCAGTTCCCCACAGGGAGCCCGTACGCGGCGGTCTGGAAACACCATATATTTT. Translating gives CASSSPQGARTRRSGNTIYF.

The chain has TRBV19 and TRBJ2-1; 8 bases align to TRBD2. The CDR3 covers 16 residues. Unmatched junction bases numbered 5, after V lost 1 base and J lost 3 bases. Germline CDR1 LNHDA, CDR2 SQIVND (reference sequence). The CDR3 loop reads CASSIVSGALYNEQFF. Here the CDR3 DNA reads TGTGCCAGTAGTATAGTTAGCGGGGCCCTCTACAATGAGCAGTTCTTC.

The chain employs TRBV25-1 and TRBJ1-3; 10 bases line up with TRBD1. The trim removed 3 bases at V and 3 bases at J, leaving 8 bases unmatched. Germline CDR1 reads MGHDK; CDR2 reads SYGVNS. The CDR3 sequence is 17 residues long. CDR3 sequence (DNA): TGTGCCAGCAGTGACCCACACCGGGACAGGGGTGGAAACACCATATATTTT. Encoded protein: CASSDPHRDRGGNTIYF.

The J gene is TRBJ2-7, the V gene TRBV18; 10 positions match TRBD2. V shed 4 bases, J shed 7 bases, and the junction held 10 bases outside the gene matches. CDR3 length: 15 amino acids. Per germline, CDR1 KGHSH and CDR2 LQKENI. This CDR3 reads CASSRQAGGLLEQYF. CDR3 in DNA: TGTGCCAGCTCACGTCAAGCGGGGGGGCTACTTGAGCAGTACTTC.

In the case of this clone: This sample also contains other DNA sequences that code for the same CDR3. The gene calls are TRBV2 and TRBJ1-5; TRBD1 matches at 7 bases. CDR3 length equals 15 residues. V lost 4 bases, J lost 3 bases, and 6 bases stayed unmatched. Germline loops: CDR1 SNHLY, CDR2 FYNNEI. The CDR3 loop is CASSGQGGSNQPQHF. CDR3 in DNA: TGTGCCAGCAGTGGACAGGGCGGATCCAATCAGCCCCAGCATTTT.

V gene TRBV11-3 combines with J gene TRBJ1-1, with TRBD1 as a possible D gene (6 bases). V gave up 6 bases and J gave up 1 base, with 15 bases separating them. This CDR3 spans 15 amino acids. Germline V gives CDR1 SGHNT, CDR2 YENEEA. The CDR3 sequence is CASRLTGSRNTEAFF. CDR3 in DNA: TGTGCCAGCAGGTTAACAGGGAGCAGGAACACTGAAGCTTTCTTT.

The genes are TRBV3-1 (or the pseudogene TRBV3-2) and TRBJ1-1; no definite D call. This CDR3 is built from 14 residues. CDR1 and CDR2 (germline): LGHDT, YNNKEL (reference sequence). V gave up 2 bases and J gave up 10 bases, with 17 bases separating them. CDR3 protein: CASSQIDVQQVAFF. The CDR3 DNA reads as TGTGCCAGCAGCCAAATAGACGTACAGCAGGTAGCTTTCTTT.

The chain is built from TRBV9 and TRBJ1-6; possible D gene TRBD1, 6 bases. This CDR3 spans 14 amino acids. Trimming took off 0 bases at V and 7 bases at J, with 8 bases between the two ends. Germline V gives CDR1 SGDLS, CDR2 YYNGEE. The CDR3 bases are TGTGCCAGCAGCGTAGAAAGGGGGAATTCACCCCTCCACTTT. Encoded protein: CASSVERGNSPLHF. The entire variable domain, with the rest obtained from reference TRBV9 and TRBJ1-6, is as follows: DSGVTQTPKHLITATGQRVTLRCSPRSGDLSVYWYQQSLDQGLQFLIQYYNGEERAKGNILERFSAQQFPDLHSELNLSSLELGDSALYFCASSVERGNSPLHFGNGTRLTVT.

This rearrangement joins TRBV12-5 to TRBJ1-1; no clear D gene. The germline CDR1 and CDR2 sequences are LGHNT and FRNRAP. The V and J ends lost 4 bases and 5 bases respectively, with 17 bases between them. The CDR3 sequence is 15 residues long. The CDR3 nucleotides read TGTGCTAGTGGTTCCTGGATGGGAGGTGGAACTGAAGCTTTCTTT. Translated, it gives CASGSWMGGGTEAFF. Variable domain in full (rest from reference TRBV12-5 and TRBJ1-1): DARVTQTPRHKVTEMGQEVTMRCQPILGHNTVFWYRQTMMQGLELLAYFRNRAPLDDSGMPKDRFSAEMPDATLATLKIQPSEPRDSAVYFCASGSWMGGGTEAFFGQGTRLTVV.

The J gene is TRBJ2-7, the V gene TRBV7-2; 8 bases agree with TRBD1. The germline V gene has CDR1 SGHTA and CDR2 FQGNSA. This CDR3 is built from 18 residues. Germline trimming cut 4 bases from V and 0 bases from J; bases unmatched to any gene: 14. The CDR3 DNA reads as TGTGCCAGCAGCTCCGGGCGGGACAGGTGGCCCTACTCCTACGAGCAGTACTTC. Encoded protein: CASSSGRDRWPYSYEQYF.

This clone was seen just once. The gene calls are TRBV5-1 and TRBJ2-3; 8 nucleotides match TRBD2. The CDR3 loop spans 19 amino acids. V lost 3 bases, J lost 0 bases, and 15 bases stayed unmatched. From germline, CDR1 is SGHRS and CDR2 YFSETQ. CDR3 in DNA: TGCGCCAGCAGCTCCCAAGGGCTTAGCGGGGTTTCTAGCACAGATACGCAGTATTTT. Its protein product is CASSSQGLSGVSSTDTQYF. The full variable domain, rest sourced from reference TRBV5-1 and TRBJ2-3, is KAGVTQTPRYLIKTRGQQVTLSCSPISGHRSVSWYQQTPGQGLQFLFEYFSETQRNKGNFPGRFSGRQFSNSRSEMNVSTLELGDSALYLCASSSQGLSGVSSTDTQYFGPGTRLTVL.

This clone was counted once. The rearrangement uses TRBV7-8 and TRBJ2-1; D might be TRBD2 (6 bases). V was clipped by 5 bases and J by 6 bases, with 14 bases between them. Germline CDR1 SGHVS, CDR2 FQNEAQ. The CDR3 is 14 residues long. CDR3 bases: TGTGCCAGCAGCCTTGGGACTTCCGGCAATGAGCAGTTCTTC. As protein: CASSLGTSGNEQFF.

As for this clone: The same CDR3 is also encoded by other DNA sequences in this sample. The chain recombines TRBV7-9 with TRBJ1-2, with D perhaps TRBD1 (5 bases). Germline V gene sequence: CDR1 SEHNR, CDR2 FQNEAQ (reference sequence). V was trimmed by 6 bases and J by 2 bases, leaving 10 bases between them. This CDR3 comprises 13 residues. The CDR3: CASSLTENYGYTF. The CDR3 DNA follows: TGTGCCAGCAGTTTGACAGAGAACTATGGCTACACCTTC.

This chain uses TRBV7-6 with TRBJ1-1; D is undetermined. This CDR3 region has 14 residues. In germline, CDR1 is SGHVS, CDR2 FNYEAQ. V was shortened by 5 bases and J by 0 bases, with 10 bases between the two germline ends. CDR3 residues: CASSPGGVNTEAFF. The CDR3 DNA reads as TGTGCCAGCAGCCCGGGCGGGGTGAACACTGAAGCTTTCTTT.

The DNA of the CDR3 is TGTGCCAGCAGTTACGGCGGGCAACCCGGCTACACCTTC. Translating it yields CASSYGGQPGYTF. The V call is TRBV6-5, the J call TRBJ1-2; D gene ambiguous. Germline V gene lookup returns CDR1 MNHEY and CDR2 SVGAGI. Between the trimmed V and J ends, which lost 2 bases and 8 bases, there was a span of 12 bases. The CDR3 spans 13 residues.

The CDR3 spells CASSLTDAEVETQYF. CDR3 coding DNA: TGCGCCAGCAGCTTGACCGACGCGGAAGTGGAGACCCAGTACTTC. The chain carries TRBV5-1 and TRBJ2-5, with D uncertain. Germline lookup yields CDR1 SGHRS and CDR2 YFSETQ. V was trimmed by 1 base and J by 5 bases, leaving 15 bases between them. The CDR3 loop spans 15 amino acids.